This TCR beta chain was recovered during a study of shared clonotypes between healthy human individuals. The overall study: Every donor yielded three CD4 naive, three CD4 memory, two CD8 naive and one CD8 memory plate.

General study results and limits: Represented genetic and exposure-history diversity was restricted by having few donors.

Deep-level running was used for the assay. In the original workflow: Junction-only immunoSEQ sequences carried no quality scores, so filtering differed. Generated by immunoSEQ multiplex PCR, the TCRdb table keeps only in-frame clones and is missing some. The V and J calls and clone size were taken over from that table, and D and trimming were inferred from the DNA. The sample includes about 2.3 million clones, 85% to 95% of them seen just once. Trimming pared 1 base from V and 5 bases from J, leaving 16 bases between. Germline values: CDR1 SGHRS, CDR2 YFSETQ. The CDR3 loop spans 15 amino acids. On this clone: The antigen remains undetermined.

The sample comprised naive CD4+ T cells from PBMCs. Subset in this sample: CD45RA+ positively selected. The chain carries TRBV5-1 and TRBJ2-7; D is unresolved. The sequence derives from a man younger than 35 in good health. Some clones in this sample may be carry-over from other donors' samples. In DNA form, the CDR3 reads TGCGCCAGCAGCTTGACGGGCCCCTACACCCACGAGCAGTACTTC. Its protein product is CASSLTGPYTHEQYF.